This T cell receptor (beta chain) was identified in a study of OX40 agonist ivuxolimab in advanced cancers. General study points: Blood T cells, both CD4+ and CD8+, expanded clonally by week 6 at 0.1 to 3.0 mg/kg. CD4+ T cells averaged fewer expanded clones than CD8+ T cells. Low levels of normalized T-cell clonal expansion also appeared in some nonresponders.

Sequenced by immunoSEQ multiplex PCR; TCRdb stores in-frame clones only, minus some. The repertoire includes more than 85,000 clones, about 92% of them detected once, and around 0.26% sits in the top ten. For this clone: Antigen specificity is unknown.

The CDR3 consists of 17 residues. V shed 0 bases and J shed 4 bases, with 18 bases lying between them. In germline, CDR1 is LGHNA, CDR2 YSLEER. Peripheral blood came from all dose cohorts at three timepoints. The material sequenced was CD4+ or CD8+ T cells sorted from blood, taken in a trial of the OX40 agonist ivuxolimab. J is TRBJ1-2 and V is TRBV4-3, with no clear D. The clonotype originates from an adult with an advanced solid tumor such as melanoma, head and neck, liver or kidney cancer. CDR3: CASSQEPRRTETYGYTF. In DNA, the CDR3 is TGCGCCAGCAGCCAAGAACCCCGAAGAACAGAGACCTATGGCTACACCTTC.